This T cell receptor (beta chain) is from a study of shared clonotypes between healthy human individuals. Clones were read by immunoSEQ multiplex PCR, and TCRdb kept only the in-frame ones, dropping some. The sample has 650,000 to 800,000 clones; approximately 77% are singletons. In this sample, this clone turned up many times. The trim removed 3 bases at V and 2 bases at J, leaving 2 bases unmatched. CDR1 is MNHNS, CDR2 SASEGT, per germline. This CDR3 spans 15 amino acids. This clonotype was obtained from a woman younger than 45 in good health. Sequenced input: memory CD4+ T cells sorted from blood. Subset of the sample: CD45RA-negative fraction. This chain joins TRBV6-1 and TRBJ2-1; 9 nucleotides match TRBD2. CDR3 in amino acids: CASSDLAGPYNEQFF. The CDR3 DNA reads as TGTGCCAGCAGTGATCTAGCGGGACCCTACAATGAGCAGTTCTTC.